This T cell receptor beta chain was found in a study of T cell responses to AZD1222 COVID-19 vaccine. TCRdb's copy holds only in-frame clones and misses some; the assay was immunoSEQ multiplex PCR. The data show under 150,000 clones, with around 91% seen just once and around 5.5% held by the top ten. As concerns this clone: Its target is unknown.

CDR1 is PRHDT and CDR2 is FYEKMQ in the germline V gene (reference sequence). The CDR3 length is 14 residues. The V gene lost 5 bases and the J gene lost 0 bases, with 11 bases spanning the gap. Findings of the study overall: When two AZD1222 doses had been given, Spike-specific TCR breadth and depth rose. Among the donors, most were white British and more were female, and clonal diversity was possibly underestimated. Repertoire sampling was restricted to post-peak T cell response timepoints.

The input for sequencing was peripheral blood, taken on day 0 of AZD1222 vaccination. The source of this sequence is an adult in good health. This chain joins TRBV13 and TRBJ2-7; the D is unclear. The CDR3 DNA sequence: TGTGCCAGCAGCCCGGCGCTAGACTCCTACGAGCAGTACTTC. Translating it yields CASSPALDSYEQYF.